This T cell receptor (beta chain) stems from a study of blood T cell repertoires in COVID-19. Study-level background: Material from acute and convalescent COVID-19 was sourced from the United States, Italy and Spain.

Original processing notes: Researchers report that nucleated cell counts were estimated from reference gene primer amplification. TCRdb keeps only in-frame clones here, not all; method: immunoSEQ multiplex PCR. Clone size and the V and J calls come from that table; the DNA yielded D and trimming. The sample gives fewer than 120,000 clones, around 90% of which show up once; approximately 4.8% is in the top ten. The CDR3 has 13 amino acids. V was trimmed by 5 bases and J by 6 bases, leaving 12 bases between them. Sequenced: peripheral blood. The chain joins TRBV12-3 or TRBV12-4 to TRBJ2-3; no definite D call. This clonotype was sampled from a human donor in a cohort sampled during active COVID-19. CDR3 loop: CASSLALRDTQYF. In DNA form, the CDR3 reads TGTGCCAGCAGTCTCGCCTTGCGGGATACGCAGTATTTT.